The 9 T cell receptor beta chains below all came from one sample that was sequenced in a study of spatial heterogeneity in lung cancer. Study observations and caveats: It was found that expanded intratumoral alpha and beta TCR counts tracked tumor mutation counts.

What these receptors recognize is not known. Time point described: sample taken at primary tumor resection. TCRdb called the 5' RACE reads again in MiXCR, with one record for every CDR3 protein. Among some 6,900 distinct CDR3 sequences, more than 10% were seen once, and the ten largest hold 22%. This specimen consisted of lung tumor tissue, obtained at surgery. The receptors were sampled from a male donor with early-stage non-small cell lung cancer.

This clonotype has only a few counts. The chain is built from TRBV9 and TRBJ2-2; TRBD2 matches 9 bases. This CDR3 spans 19 amino acids. Germline lookup yields CDR1 SGDLS and CDR2 YYNGEE. V shed 0 bases, J shed 3 bases, and the junction held 12 bases outside the gene matches. The CDR3 here is CASSVGDPWVAGDTGELFF. The CDR3 region has the DNA TGTGCCAGCAGCGTAGGAGACCCCTGGGTAGCGGGGGACACCGGGGAGCTGTTTTTT.

The sample holds a few counts of this clonotype. The genes are TRBV6-1 and TRBJ1-1; no reliable D call. V lost 2 bases to trimming and J lost 0 bases, with 13 bases between them. The germline V gene has CDR1 MNHNS and CDR2 SASEGT. The CDR3 sequence is 16 residues long. CDR3 region: CASSEYAGYMNTEAFF. CDR3 bases: TGTGCCAGCAGTGAATACGCGGGTTACATGAACACTGAAGCTTTCTTT.

This clonotype is classed as medium-sized. V is TRBV20-1 and J is TRBJ2-2; 10 bases fit TRBD2. Germline-derived CDR1 and CDR2 are DFQATT and SNEGSKA (reference sequence). V shed 3 bases and J 3 bases; nucleotides not matched to a gene: 4. The CDR3 sequence is 15 residues long. CDR3 residues: CSASPGTSDTGELFF. For the CDR3, the DNA is TGCAGTGCTAGTCCCGGGACTAGCGACACCGGGGAGCTGTTTTTT.

At least ten counts were recorded for this clonotype. The chain joins TRBV28 to TRBJ2-3; TRBD2 agrees at 7 bases. V shed 3 bases, J shed 3 bases, and the junction held 6 bases outside the gene matches. Germline V gives CDR1 MDHEN, CDR2 SYDVKM. The CDR3 totals 15 residues. CDR3 nucleotides: TGTGCCAGCAGTTTTGTCGGGGAGGGGACAGATACGCAGTATTTT. The encoded protein is CASSFVGEGTDTQYF.

By share, this clonotype ranks as medium-sized (0.01 to 0.1%). The chain is built from TRBV6-2 or TRBV6-3 and TRBJ2-7; TRBD1 matches 8 bases. J was trimmed by 3 bases and V by 7 bases; bases with no gene match: 14. Per germline, CDR1 MNHEY and CDR2 SVGEGT. The CDR3 is 16 amino acids. The CDR3 DNA reads TGTGCCAGCACCCCTATGACAGGGGTAGGAATCTACGAGCAGTACTTC. This sequence encodes CASTPMTGVGIYEQYF.

In this sample, this clonotype is medium-sized. The chain has TRBV28 and TRBJ2-1, with 9 bases matching TRBD2. This CDR3 contains 16 residues. Germline CDR1 is MDHEN and CDR2 is SYDVKM. Germline trimming cut 5 bases from V and 5 bases from J; bases unmatched to any gene: 10. Here the CDR3 DNA reads TGTGCCAGCAGTCCTAGGGCCCCTAGCGGGAACAATGAGCAGTTCTTC. As protein: CASSPRAPSGNNEQFF.

This clonotype qualifies as medium-sized. The chain uses TRBV7-9 and TRBJ2-1; D remains ambiguous. Looked up from germline, CDR1 is SEHNR and CDR2 is FQNEAQ (reference sequence). V was shortened by 3 bases and J by 4 bases, with 4 bases between the two germline ends. CDR3 length equals 12 residues. This CDR3 is CASSFSYNEQFF. CDR3 DNA: TGTGCCAGCAGCTTTTCTTACAATGAGCAGTTCTTC.

This clonotype is labeled as medium-sized (0.01 to 0.1%). The chain links TRBV5-1 to TRBJ2-7, with TRBD1 matching 9 bases. After removal of 0 bases from V and 5 bases from J, the junction contained 12 bases not matched to a gene. This CDR3 has 17 amino acids. The germline gives CDR1 SGHRS, CDR2 YFSETQ. The CDR3 DNA follows: TGCGCCAGCAGCTTGGAACTGTTGGGGACAGGGAGTGACGAGCAGTACTTC. This gives the protein CASSLELLGTGSDEQYF.

In its sample, this clonotype was seen a few times. This chain links TRBV5-1 with TRBJ2-5; D unresolved. V lost 0 bases and J lost 4, with 10 bases in between. CDR1 SGHRS and CDR2 YFSETQ come from the germline V gene. The CDR3 length is 14 residues. CDR3 region: CASSLENGVETQYF. CDR3 coding DNA: TGCGCCAGCAGCTTGGAGAATGGGGTAGAGACCCAGTACTTC.